This T cell receptor (beta chain) was sequenced for a study of cytomegalovirus exposure and HLA in healthy donors. In its sample, this clone was seen once. Its target is not known. The PCR employed 60 Vbeta primers together with 13 Jbeta primers. Assay used: immunoSEQ multiplex PCR; TCRdb lists only in-frame clones, some missing. This sample has some 99,000 clones, with over 60% found just once. Study-level results: Confirmation in vitro established that a few CMV-associated chains were specific for CMV antigens. TCR beta V segments were, for the most part, productive about 90% or about 30% of the time in an earlier analysis.

This CDR3 region has 15 residues. Trimming took 3 bases from V and 6 from J; bases not matched to a gene: 6. Per germline, CDR1 KGHSH and CDR2 LQKENI. Healthy bone marrow donors made up the cohort. Sampled while nominally healthy, donors likely had unrecorded immune exposures. The genes are TRBV18 and TRBJ1-5, with 9 bases matching TRBD1. This TCR came from a female donor in good health and CMV-seronegative. The specimen was PBMCs. CDR3 nucleotides: TGTGCCAGCTCACCTCCGGGACAGGGACGTCAGCCCCAGCATTTT. This gives the protein CASSPPGQGRQPQHF.